Below, 6 T cell receptor beta chains from the same sample are listed, as sequenced in a study of T cell responses to AZD1222 COVID-19 vaccine. The table came from immunoSEQ multiplex PCR; TCRdb's copy has only in-frame clones and leaves some out. Of about 160,000 clones in the sample, about 91% were seen once. The material was peripheral blood, obtained on day 0 of MenACWY control vaccination. These receptors all come from an adult in good health.

This chain uses TRBV18 with TRBJ1-4, with D possibly being TRBD1 (5 bases). The CDR3 is 14 amino acids. V shed 3 bases and J shed 4 bases, with 9 bases lying between them. Looked up from germline, CDR1 is KGHSH and CDR2 is LQKENI. The CDR3 sequence: CASSPTDRNEKLFF. CDR3 DNA: TGTGCCAGCTCACCGACAGACCGTAATGAAAAACTGTTTTTT.

The J gene is TRBJ1-6, the V gene TRBV27; 8 bases are a match to TRBD1. V lost 3 bases and J lost 9; bases outside the gene matches: 7. CDR1 MNHEY and CDR2 SMNVEV come from the germline V gene (reference sequence). This CDR3 is built from 15 residues. The CDR3 here is CASSFQSGGFSPLHF. The CDR3 DNA follows: TGTGCCAGCAGTTTTCAGTCAGGGGGCTTTTCACCCCTCCACTTT.

This chain joins TRBV28 and TRBJ2-1; possibly TRBD2 for D (6 bases). Germline CDR1 MDHEN, CDR2 SYDVKM. This CDR3 region has 17 residues. With 5 bases removed from V and 0 bases from J, the gap between germline ends came to 17 bases. The CDR3 here is CASSGPLATGSYNEQFF. CDR3 DNA: TGTGCCAGCAGTGGCCCCCTAGCGACCGGCTCCTACAATGAGCAGTTCTTC.

The gene calls are TRBV19 and TRBJ2-3; D is uncertain. CDR1 and CDR2 (germline): LNHDA, SQIVND (reference sequence). The V end was cut by 6 bases, the J end by 4 bases, with 20 bases between. The CDR3 runs to 16 residues. CDR3 in amino acids: CASSRGRVSPPDTQYF. CDR3 in DNA: TGTGCCAGTAGCCGTGGACGGGTATCCCCCCCAGATACGCAGTATTTT.

The CDR3 DNA reads as TGTGCCAGCAGTGAAGCGGAACTAGCGACCGCCTCCTACAATGAGCAGTTCTTC. Residues: CASSEAELATASYNEQFF. V usage is TRBV6-1 and J usage is TRBJ2-1; 7 bases line up with TRBD2. CDR1 and CDR2 (germline): MNHNS, SASEGT. The CDR3 has 18 amino acids. The V gene end was trimmed by 0 bases and the J gene end by 0 bases; junction bases not matched to a gene: 8.

The rearrangement links TRBV5-1 to TRBJ2-2; D ambiguous. Trimming removed 0 bases from V and 1 base from J, with 10 bases in between. The CDR3 spans 16 residues. The germline gives CDR1 SGHRS, CDR2 YFSETQ. In DNA, the CDR3 is TGCGCCAGCAGCTTGGATGTTCTCGTGAACACCGGGGAGCTGTTTTTT. Its protein product is CASSLDVLVNTGELFF.